One and the same sample provided the 14 T cell receptor beta chains below, sequenced in a study of beta chain features in type 1 diabetes. General study results and limits: Shorter TCRB CDR3s, moderately but significantly so, marked every one of the four CD4+ subsets in Type 1 diabetes patients.

These receptors' antigens are unknown. The investigators reverse transcribed all of the isolated RNA, so they sequenced expressed TCRB transcripts. Profiling relied on immunoSEQ multiplex PCR, and the TCRdb table lists in-frame clones only, not all of them. The sample includes over 600,000 clones, about an eighth of them seen just once. Sequenced input: naive CD4+ T cells from blood. The source of these receptors is a man aged 25-45 years with type 1 diabetes.

This clone came up a few times. The rearrangement joins TRBV9 to TRBJ1-2; 8 nucleotides line up with TRBD1. Germline CDR1 and CDR2: SGDLS and YYNGEE. There are 18 residues in the CDR3. The V gene end was trimmed by 6 bases and the J gene end by 4 bases; junction bases not matched to a gene: 20. The CDR3 coding sequence is TGTGCCAGCAAAGAAATTGGACAGGGCATAGAGGGCAGCTATGGCTACACCTTC. Protein: CASKEIGQGIEGSYGYTF. Full variable domain (outside the CDR3, taken from reference TRBV9 and TRBJ1-2): DSGVTQTPKHLITATGQRVTLRCSPRSGDLSVYWYQQSLDQGLQFLIQYYNGEERAKGNILERFSAQQFPDLHSELNLSSLELGDSALYFCASKEIGQGIEGSYGYTFGSGTRLTVV.

The J gene is TRBJ1-4, the V gene TRBV6-5; D is perhaps TRBD1 (6 bases). Germline lookup yields CDR1 MNHEY and CDR2 SVGAGI. The V end lost 0 bases, the J end lost 8 bases, and 13 bases lay between the germline ends. The CDR3 is 15 amino acids. CDR3 DNA sequence: TGTGCCAGCAGTTACTCGGGGCAGGGGCGAGAAAAACTGTTTTTT. Its protein product is CASSYSGQGREKLFF.

This sequence joins TRBV18 and TRBJ2-1; 15 bases are shared with TRBD2. V shed 3 bases and J 15 bases; nucleotides not matched to a gene: 6. The length of the CDR3 is 14 residues. CDR1 is KGHSH, CDR2 LQKENI, per germline. CDR3 nucleotide sequence: TGTGCCAGCTCACCGGGACTAGCGGGGGGATCTTGGTTCTTC. Its protein product is CASSPGLAGGSWFF.

This sequence joins TRBV20-1 and TRBJ1-1; D is uncertain. The CDR3 loop spans 11 amino acids. V dropped 0 bases and J dropped 11 bases, with 10 bases sitting between them. CDR1 is DFQATT, CDR2 SNEGSKA, per germline (reference sequence). The CDR3 reads CSARDYDGAFF. CDR3 nucleotide sequence: TGCAGTGCTAGAGATTATGACGGTGCTTTCTTT.

The sample holds a few counts of this clone. V usage is TRBV9 and J usage is TRBJ1-6, with 7 bases fitting TRBD1. The V gene's germline CDR1 is SGDLS and CDR2 YYNGEE. The V segment lost 8 bases and the J segment 5 bases; nucleotides outside the gene matches: 13. This CDR3 contains 16 residues. CDR3: CASRLGQEGNNSPLHF. The DNA for the CDR3 is TGTGCCAGTCGCCTAGGACAGGAAGGAAATAATTCACCCCTCCACTTT. The full variable domain, in which reference TRBV9 and TRBJ1-6 provide the parts outside the CDR3, is DSGVTQTPKHLITATGQRVTLRCSPRSGDLSVYWYQQSLDQGLQFLIQYYNGEERAKGNILERFSAQQFPDLHSELNLSSLELGDSALYFCASRLGQEGNNSPLHFGNGTRLTVT.

This chain links TRBV19 with TRBJ1-5, with D possibly TRBD1 on 5 matching bases. The V end lost 4 bases, the J end lost 7 bases, and 11 bases lay between the germline ends. This CDR3 spans 13 amino acids. CDR1 and CDR2 from the germline V gene are LNHDA and SQIVND (reference sequence). CDR3 DNA sequence: TGTGCCAGTAGTAAGGGGAGAGAGCAGCCCCAGCATTTT. Its protein is CASSKGREQPQHF.

This clone was observed a few times. V usage is TRBV28 and J usage is TRBJ1-5; TRBD1 matches at 8 bases. The junction had 5 bases not matched to a gene; V was cut back by 5 bases and J by 5 bases. CDR1 and CDR2 (germline): MDHEN, SYDVKM. The CDR3 extends over 14 amino acids. CDR3 sequence (DNA): TGTGCCAGCAGTCCCGGACAGGGCTATCAGCCCCAGCATTTT. Translating it yields CASSPGQGYQPQHF. The full variable domain, rest sourced from reference TRBV28 and TRBJ1-5, is DVKVTQSSRYLVKRTGEKVFLECVQDMDHENMFWYRQDPGLGLRLIYFSYDVKMKEKGDIPEGYSVSREKKERFSLILESASTNQTSMYLCASSPGQGYQPQHFGDGTRLSIL.

This clone has just a few counts. The V gene is TRBV6-5, the J gene TRBJ2-3, with 7 bases identical to TRBD1. Germline V lookup: CDR1 MNHEY, CDR2 SVGAGI. The length of the CDR3 is 14 residues. V was clipped by 6 bases and J by 2 bases; unmatched bases: 5. The CDR3 sequence is CASRSTGYTDTQYF. In DNA form, the CDR3 reads TGTGCCAGCAGGTCGACAGGGTACACAGATACGCAGTATTTT.

The chain couples TRBV7-2 to TRBJ2-3; D gene ambiguous. V was pared by 1 base and J by 2 bases, with 16 bases between. CDR1 SGHTA and CDR2 FQGNSA come from the germline V gene. There are 17 residues in the CDR3. The CDR3 protein is CASSLVTTPGSTDTQYF. Written as DNA, the CDR3 is TGTGCCAGCAGCTTAGTAACAACCCCCGGTTCCACAGATACGCAGTATTTT. The variable domain in full, with the rest retrieved from reference TRBV7-2 and TRBJ2-3, is GAGVSQSPSNKVTEKGKDVELRCDPISGHTALYWYRQSLGQGLEFLIYFQGNSAPDKSGLPSDRFSAERTGGSVSTLTIQRTQQEDSAVYLCASSLVTTPGSTDTQYFGPGTRLTVL.

The rearrangement uses TRBV29-1 and TRBJ2-7, with 8 nucleotides matching TRBD2. This CDR3 has 13 residues. CDR1 is SQVTM and CDR2 is ANQGSEA in the germline V gene. V gave up 7 bases and J gave up 2 bases; unmatched junction bases: 7. The CDR3 sequence: CSESGGQPYEQYF. The CDR3 region has the DNA TGCAGCGAGAGCGGGGGCCAACCCTACGAGCAGTACTTC.

This chain uses TRBV4-3 with TRBJ2-3, with D possibly being TRBD2 (5 bases). Trimming cost V 2 bases and J 6 bases, with 6 bases left between them. The CDR3 has 12 residues. Germline V lookup: CDR1 LGHNA, CDR2 YSLEER. CDR3 residues: CASSQPGDTQYF. Here the CDR3 DNA reads TGCGCCAGCAGCCAACCGGGGGATACGCAGTATTTT.

The sample holds a few counts of this clone. J is TRBJ1-5 and V is TRBV7-9; 8 bases are a match to TRBD1. CDR1 and CDR2 from the germline V gene are SEHNR and FQNEAQ (reference sequence). There are 16 residues in the CDR3. Unmatched junction bases numbered 9, after V lost 4 bases and J lost 4 bases. Written as DNA, the CDR3 is TGTGCCAGCAGCTCATGGACAGGGAGAGGGAATCAGCCCCAGCATTTT. Translating gives CASSSWTGRGNQPQHF.

V gene TRBV10-3 combines with J gene TRBJ1-1; unclear D gene. Per the germline V gene, CDR1 is ENHRY and CDR2 is SYGVKD. The V end lost 7 bases, the J end lost 2 bases, and 8 bases lay between the germline ends. This CDR3 is 12 amino acids long. In DNA, the CDR3 is TGTGCCATCAACTCCCTTAACACTGAAGCTTTCTTT. Translation: CAINSLNTEAFF.

The rearrangement joins TRBV13 to TRBJ1-6; D is unresolved. The V end was cut by 6 bases, the J end by 9 bases, with 21 bases between. The length of the CDR3 is 16 residues. Germline V gives CDR1 PRHDT, CDR2 FYEKMQ (reference sequence). Here the CDR3 reads CASSTYGAASSSPLHF. The CDR3 DNA sequence: TGTGCCAGCAGTACCTACGGCGCGGCCTCATCTTCACCCCTCCACTTT.